Listed here are 14 T cell receptor beta chains from one sample, sequenced in a study of T cells after yellow fever vaccination. TCRdb ran MiXCR on the 5' RACE reads and lists one entry per CDR3 protein. The table shows under 700,000 distinct CDR3 sequences, with 17% occurring only once. The sample consisted of PBMCs, taken less than 6 days after the first yellow fever vaccination. The receptors derive from a man between 18 and 29 years old who received the YFV17D yellow fever vaccine.

V and J are TRBV6-2 or TRBV6-3 and TRBJ2-6; tentative D call: TRBD2 (5 bases). Trimming took 0 bases from V and 0 from J, leaving 9 bases between them. CDR1 and CDR2 (germline): MNHEY, SVGEGT. The CDR3 is made up of 17 amino acids. CDR3 DNA sequence: TGTGCCAGCAGTTACTCGAGGGTACTCTCTGGGGCCAACGTCCTGACTTTC. Translated: CASSYSRVLSGANVLTF.

This clonotype was counted a few times. This chain uses TRBV20-1 with TRBJ1-5, with 10 positions matching TRBD1. Germline V gene data show CDR1 as DFQATT and CDR2 as SNEGSKA (reference sequence). The V segment lost 2 bases and the J segment 11 bases; nucleotides outside the gene matches: 6. There are 13 residues in the CDR3. The CDR3 here is CSARRQGALAQHF. The CDR3, as DNA: TGCAGTGCTAGAAGACAGGGGGCTTTGGCCCAGCATTTT.

This clonotype was seen more than once but under ten times. This chain links TRBV7-9 with TRBJ2-5; 8 bases agree with TRBD1. This CDR3 contains 15 residues. The germline V gene has CDR1 SEHNR and CDR2 FQNEAQ (reference sequence). Trimming at V came to 5 bases and at J to 2 bases, leaving 7 bases not matched to a gene. The CDR3 loop is CASSPTGGRQETQYF. CDR3 sequence (DNA): TGTGCCAGCAGCCCAACAGGGGGTAGGCAAGAGACCCAGTACTTC.

Many counts were recorded for this clonotype. The genes are TRBV10-3 and TRBJ2-1, with D possibly matching TRBD1 (5 bases). Germline-derived CDR1 and CDR2 are ENHRY and SYGVKD. There are 15 residues in the CDR3. Between the trimmed V and J ends, which lost 7 bases and 7 bases, there was a span of 20 bases. For the CDR3, the DNA is TGTGCCATCAACCCCTACCCTGGGGCTGAGAATGAGCAGTTCTTC. Amino acid sequence: CAINPYPGAENEQFF.

This clonotype was recorded many times. V usage is TRBV6-2 or TRBV6-3 and J usage is TRBJ2-1; 8 bases match TRBD1. Germline V lookup: CDR1 MNHEY, CDR2 SVGEGT. There are 15 residues in the CDR3. With 6 bases clipped from V and 1 base from J, the junction kept 5 bases outside the gene matches. The CDR3 region has the DNA TGTGCCAGCAGCTCAACAGGGGGATCCTACAATGAGCAGTTCTTC. As protein: CASSSTGGSYNEQFF.

The genes are TRBV20-1 and TRBJ1-6; D unclear. This CDR3 has 13 residues. V was pared by 3 bases and J by 13 bases, with 16 bases between. CDR1 and CDR2 (germline): DFQATT, SNEGSKA (reference sequence). As DNA, the CDR3 is TGCAGTGCTAGGATGACACCGCTCAACCCCCTCCACTTT. The encoded protein is CSARMTPLNPLHF.

In this sample, this clonotype turned up a few times. The gene calls are TRBV12-3 or TRBV12-4 and TRBJ2-7; D perhaps matches TRBD1 (5 bases). This CDR3 has 14 residues. Trimming cost V 3 bases and J 3 bases, with 12 bases left between them. DNA of the CDR3: TGTGCCAGCAGTTTTGGACACCCACTCTACGAGCAGTACTTC. It codes for CASSFGHPLYEQYF.

This clonotype has at least ten counts. The chain joins TRBV5-1 to TRBJ1-1; maybe TRBD1 (5 bases). Germline V gene lookup returns CDR1 SGHRS and CDR2 YFSETQ. CDR3 length equals 13 residues. Trimming removed 2 bases at V and 6 bases at J, with 11 bases between. The CDR3 protein is CASSFGTSSEAFF. CDR3 DNA: TGCGCCAGCAGCTTCGGGACCTCCTCTGAAGCTTTCTTT. Full variable domain (missing parts from reference TRBV5-1 and TRBJ1-1): KAGVTQTPRYLIKTRGQQVTLSCSPISGHRSVSWYQQTPGQGLQFLFEYFSETQRNKGNFPGRFSGRQFSNSRSEMNVSTLELGDSALYLCASSFGTSSEAFFGQGTRLTVV.

This clonotype has a handful of counts. The chain links TRBV7-6 to TRBJ2-7; 12 bases map to TRBD1. This CDR3 spans 16 amino acids. Germline V CDR1 and CDR2: SGHVS, FNYEAQ. Unmatched junction bases numbered 8, after V lost 3 bases and J lost 5 bases. The CDR3 sequence: CASSFGTGGPLDEQYV. Written as DNA, the CDR3 is TGTGCCAGCAGCTTCGGGACAGGGGGCCCTCTGGACGAGCAGTACGTC.

The rearrangement links TRBV5-1 to TRBJ1-1, with D perhaps matching TRBD1 (5 bases). V shed 2 bases and J shed 6 bases, with 14 bases lying between them. Per germline, CDR1 SGHRS and CDR2 YFSETQ. The CDR3 loop spans 14 amino acids. CDR3 sequence (DNA): TGCGCCAGCAGCTTTTGGGGGTTAGGGGCTGAAGCTTTCTTT. Residues: CASSFWGLGAEAFF.

The V and J genes are TRBV24-1 and TRBJ1-5; D gene ambiguous. CDR3 length equals 12 residues. Deletions cut 8 bases from V and 5 bases from J, with 9 bases between. The germline V gene has CDR1 KGHDR and CDR2 SFDVKD. The CDR3 region is CATNSGDQPQHF. The CDR3 nucleotides read TGTGCCACCAATTCCGGGGATCAGCCCCAGCATTTT.

The sample holds a few counts of this clonotype. This chain uses TRBV5-1 with TRBJ1-1; no clear D. The CDR3 runs to 14 residues. The V and J ends lost 3 bases and 1 base respectively, with 10 bases between them. Germline CDR1 and CDR2: SGHRS and YFSETQ. The CDR3 nucleotides are TGCGCCAGCAGCTCAAGGACTGAGAACACTGAAGCTTTCTTT. Its translation: CASSSRTENTEAFF.

This chain uses TRBV5-8 with TRBJ1-5; weak D call: TRBD1 (5 bases). The germline gives CDR1 SGHTS, CDR2 YDEGEE. V was shortened by 3 bases and J by 4 bases, with 14 bases between the two germline ends. CDR3 length: 15 amino acids. The CDR3 region is CASSSGDQPNQPQHF. CDR3 sequence (DNA): TGTGCCAGCAGCTCGGGGGACCAACCGAATCAGCCCCAGCATTTT.

The chain carries TRBV7-2 and TRBJ2-5; 8 bases are shared with TRBD1. The germline V gene encodes CDR1 SGHTA and CDR2 FQGNSA. Trimming at V came to 4 bases and at J to 3 bases, leaving 7 bases not matched to a gene. The CDR3 sequence is 15 residues long. CDR3 sequence (DNA): TGTGCCAGCAGCTCGCAGGGGGCAGGAAAAGAGACCCAGTACTTC. Encoded protein: CASSSQGAGKETQYF. Full variable domain (outside the CDR3, taken from reference TRBV7-2 and TRBJ2-5): GAGVSQSPSNKVTEKGKDVELRCDPISGHTALYWYRQSLGQGLEFLIYFQGNSAPDKSGLPSDRFSAERTGGSVSTLTIQRTQQEDSAVYLCASSSQGAGKETQYFGPGTRLLVL.